A selection of T cell receptor beta chains follows, all from one sample in a study of blood T cell repertoires in COVID-19. Here immunoSEQ multiplex PCR was the method, and the copy in TCRdb shows in-frame clones only, minus some. The top ten clones hold about 4.8% of a sample with about 210,000 clones, 89% of them seen once. What was sequenced was peripheral blood. These receptors originate from a woman aged 40 to 55 with acute or convalescent COVID-19. The CDR3 runs from the conserved cysteine through the conserved F or W. The D gene is left open where the match is weak. Size is omitted from some rows. Given values are once, few, many or a class for expanded clones.

17	.	TRBJ2-6	once	TRBV4-1	CASSQAQGITGANVLTF	TGCGCCAGCAGCCAAGCGCAGGGGATAACTGGGGCCAACGTCCTGACTTTC
17	.	TRBJ1-1	.	TRBV6-1	CASSDLGPGGMNTEAFF	TGTGCCAGCAGTGACTTGGGGCCCGGCGGCATGAACACTGAAGCTTTCTTT
11	.	TRBJ2-2	.	TRBV12-3/TRBV12-4	CASSSLGHPFF	TGTGCCAGCAGTTCGCTCGGACACCCTTTTTTT
15	TRBD2	TRBJ2-5	.	TRBV10-3	CAIGTSGALTETQYF	TGTGCCATCGGAACTAGCGGGGCCCTGACGGAGACCCAGTACTTC
14	.	TRBJ1-2	.	TRBV7-9	CASSLDQGPDGYTF	TGTGCCAGCAGCTTAGACCAGGGCCCAGATGGCTACACCTTC
16	TRBD1	TRBJ1-4	.	TRBV4-1	CASSEAMQGAAEKLFF	TGCGCCAGCAGCGAAGCAATGCAGGGGGCGGCTGAAAAACTGTTTTTT
14	TRBD1	TRBJ2-5	.	TRBV6-6	CASSSGQGEKTQYF	TGTGCCAGCAGTTCCGGACAGGGGGAAAAGACCCAGTACTTC
17	.	TRBJ2-2	.	TRBV5-1	CASSLVSSQAATGELFF	TGCGCCAGCAGCTTAGTCTCCTCGCAAGCGGCCACCGGGGAGCTGTTTTTT
14	TRBD1	TRBJ1-5	.	TRBV7-9	CASSSDRGNQPQHF	TGTGCCAGCAGCTCAGACAGGGGCAATCAGCCCCAGCATTTT
16	.	TRBJ1-3	once	TRBV30	CAWSRTSGFSGNTIYF	TGTGCCTGGAGTCGTACCTCGGGGTTCTCTGGAAACACCATATATTTT
13	.	TRBJ1-1	.	TRBV30	CAWSDRRNTEAFF	TGTGCCTGGAGTGATAGGAGGAACACTGAAGCTTTCTTT
16	TRBD1	TRBJ1-5	.	TRBV5-5	CASSAGTGGGNQPQHF	TGTGCCAGCAGCGCAGGGACAGGGGGCGGGAATCAGCCCCAGCATTTT
16	TRBD2	TRBJ2-3	once	TRBV5-1	CASSRTGLTSTDTQYF	TGCGCCAGCAGCCGTACGGGACTAACGAGCACAGATACGCAGTATTTT
14	TRBD1	TRBJ1-1	.	TRBV18	CASSPSTGGTEAFF	TGTGCCAGCTCACCTTCTACAGGGGGCACTGAAGCTTTCTTT
16	TRBD1	TRBJ2-1	.	TRBV24-1	CATSDLDRAPYNEQFF	TGTGCCACCAGTGACTTAGACAGGGCCCCCTACAATGAGCAGTTCTTC
16	.	TRBJ1-3	few	TRBV4-1	CASSARTADSGNTIYF	TGCGCCAGCAGCGCCAGGACAGCGGACTCTGGAAACACCATATATTTT
16	.	TRBJ2-2	many	TRBV6-5	CASSYSVLAHTGELFF	TGTGCCAGCAGTTACTCGGTCTTAGCGCACACCGGGGAGCTGTTTTTT
17	TRBD1	TRBJ1-2	.	TRBV10-3	CATATPPRGEANYGYTF	TGTGCCACCGCGACCCCCCCCAGGGGGGAGGCTAACTATGGCTACACCTTC
14	TRBD2	TRBJ2-3	.	TRBV9	CASTGRMVIDTQYF	TGTGCCAGCACCGGGAGGATGGTGATAGATACGCAGTATTTT
18	.	TRBJ1-1	.	TRBV18	CASSPPRMVPRVDTEAFF	TGTGCCAGCTCACCCCCCCGGATGGTACCGCGGGTAGACACTGAAGCTTTCTTT
16	TRBD1	TRBJ1-5	few	TRBV7-2	CASSERDRGGNQPQHF	TGTGCCAGCAGCGAGCGGGACAGGGGAGGCAATCAGCCCCAGCATTTT